This T cell receptor (beta chain) was sequenced for a study of cytotoxic CD8 clonotypes in ibrutinib-treated CLL. As for the study in general: Response specimens were obtained following a median treatment duration of approximately 11 months, with a range of 6 to 36. Productive templates averaged roughly 270,000 per sample, and productive rearrangements 90,000 to 95,000. Study observations and caveats: Public clonotypes, an uncommon group, contracted or remained stable on treatment.

V dropped 6 bases and J dropped 0 bases, with 6 bases sitting between them. The germline gives CDR1 MDHEN, CDR2 SYDVKM. The CDR3 has 12 amino acids. Clones were read by immunoSEQ multiplex PCR, and TCRdb kept only the in-frame ones, dropping some. Counted here are about 250,000 clones, roughly 74% occurring once; the ten biggest clones make up 15%. Regarding this clone: Its specificity is unknown.

The chain couples TRBV28 to TRBJ2-7; D remains ambiguous. This clonotype was sampled from a human donor with chronic lymphocytic leukemia. The sequencing used PBMCs, collected after 24 months of ibrutinib treatment. In DNA, the CDR3 is TGTGCCAGCAGGGAAAGCTCCTACGAGCAGTACTTC. As protein: CASRESSYEQYF.